This T cell receptor (beta chain) derives from a study of blood T cell repertoires in COVID-19. Study context: Whether acute or convalescent, the COVID-19 samples came from the United States, Italy and Spain.

The CDR3 loop spans 16 amino acids. V was clipped by 4 bases and J by 6 bases, with 20 bases between them. Germline-derived CDR1 and CDR2 are SGDLS and YYNGEE. Participants spanned ages about 18 to 90 years and resided in 20 to 30 US areas. Data came from immunoSEQ multiplex PCR; TCRdb stores just in-frame clones and leaves some out. The data show a few hundred thousand clones, with nearly 90% seen just once and over 13% held by the top ten. This clonotype was sampled from a man aged 25-45 years who had been exposed to COVID-19. The sample consisted of PBMCs or T cells enriched from blood (not recorded which). The V call is TRBV9, the J call TRBJ2-1, with D maybe TRBD2 (6 bases). CDR3 bases: TGTGCCAGCAGCCCGCCCGGGGGTGTTTGGGCCAATGAGCAGTTCTTC. It yields the protein CASSPPGGVWANEQFF. The full variable domain, rest sourced from reference TRBV9 and TRBJ2-1, is DSGVTQTPKHLITATGQRVTLRCSPRSGDLSVYWYQQSLDQGLQFLIQYYNGEERAKGNILERFSAQQFPDLHSELNLSSLELGDSALYFCASSPPGGVWANEQFFGPGTRLTVL.